This TCR beta chain is from a study of T cells after yellow fever vaccination (dated by TCRdb to the late 2010s). For the study in its entirety: The SMART-Seq v4 Ultra Low Input RNA kit was used to prepare libraries from fractions with low cell numbers. Bulk PBMC replicates and cell subsets were isolated from blood drawn at multiple timepoints before and after both primary and secondary immunization. Bulk TCR alpha and beta repertoires were sequenced longitudinally to track T-cell clones before and after primary and booster YFV17D yellow fever vaccination. Two healthy male donors, one aged 18 to 30 and one aged 30 to 40 years, were included in the cohort. Study-level results and caveats: Compared with the primary T-cell response, the secondary T-cell response was weaker but faster, peaking on day 5 rather than day 15. A small share of clonotypes was detected in both CD4 and CD8 compartments, with the overlap likely arising from convergent recombination. Computational filtering was needed because FACS-sorted repertoires could contain abundant contaminating clonotypes from the bulk population. Most clones expanded after primary vaccination were re-detected after the booster (approximately 96% of CD4 and around 88% of CD8), suggesting broad memory maintenance. Because only a couple of donors were included in the study, the extent to which the findings can be generalized is limited.

This specimen's treatment or condition label, interpreted: live attenuated yellow fever vaccine strain. A standard Ficoll-Paque protocol was used to isolate PBMCs from peripheral blood. Dynabeads CD4 and CD8 positive selection kits were used to isolate CD4 and CD8 T-cell fractions. RNA was extracted with TriZol from bulk PBMCs, CD4 and CD8 fractions, and dextramer-positive and dextramer-negative fractions. The CDR3 numbers 16 residues from cysteine through phenylalanine. The entry retains the CDR3 DNA only, 48 bases that are in frame from base 1. V is cut by 5 bases and J by 6 bases, and the space between the germline ends is 17 bases. The germline V gene encodes CDR1 SGHAT and CDR2 FQDESV (reference sequence). TCRdb records Illumina NovaSeq 6000 as the sequencer. TCR cDNA was synthesized by 5'RACE template switching, which introduced a universal primer site and unique molecular identifiers. Priming of cDNA synthesis was performed from both the TCR alpha and TCR beta constant segments. Two PCR steps were used to amplify libraries, with sample barcodes and sequencing adapters being added in the second step. Sequencing of libraries was done on Illumina HiSeq 2500 (2x100 bp) or NovaSeq (2x150 bp). The study's processing was this. MIGEC was used to demultiplex reads and collapse the reads into UMI consensus sequences, and MiXCR was used for V(D)J alignment. Vaccine-responding clonotypes were identified with edgeR using replicate PBMC samples, with FDR below 0.01 and a log2 fold change above 5 up to day 15 being required. Each bulk clonotype was labeled CD4 or CD8 based on which sequenced repertoire, CD4 or CD8, contained the clonotype at higher abundance. TCRdb reran the public reads through fastp at Q25 and MiXCR, keeping productive beta chains. Each record represents a unique CDR3 protein, reported with the most common genes and DNA among its rows. These V and J calls are TCRdb output, not the study's own analysis. In all, the sample holds 340,000 or so distinct CDR3 sequences, and about an eighth of those were seen once. The leading ten clones occupy approximately 3.3% of the sample.

In regard to this clonotype: The target of this receptor is not known. No quality values exist for individual bases; no much larger clone is one base distant.

The sequence came from a man in his late teens or twenties who received the YFV17D yellow fever vaccine. The receptor chain draws on TRBV11-1 and TRBJ1-6, and the D gene may be TRBD1, 5 bases matching. The material sequenced was CD4+ T cells sorted from PBMCs, taken 15 days after the yellow fever booster vaccination. In nucleotide form, the sequence is TGTGCCAGCAGCCCGAGAGAGGTCAGGGCTAATTCACCCCTCCACTTT. Protein translation: CASSPREVRANSPLHF.